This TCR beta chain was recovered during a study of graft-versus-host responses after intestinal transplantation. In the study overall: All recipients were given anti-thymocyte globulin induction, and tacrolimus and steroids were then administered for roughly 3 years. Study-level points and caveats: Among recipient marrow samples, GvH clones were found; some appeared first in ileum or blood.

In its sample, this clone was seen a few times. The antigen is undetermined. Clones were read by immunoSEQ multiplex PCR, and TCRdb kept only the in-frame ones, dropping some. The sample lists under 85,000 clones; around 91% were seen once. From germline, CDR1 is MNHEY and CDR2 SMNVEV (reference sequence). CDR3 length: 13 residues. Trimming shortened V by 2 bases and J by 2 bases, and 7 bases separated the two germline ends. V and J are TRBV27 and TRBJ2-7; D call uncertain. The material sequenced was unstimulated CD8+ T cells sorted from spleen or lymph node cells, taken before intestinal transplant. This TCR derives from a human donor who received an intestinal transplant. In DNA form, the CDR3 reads TGTGCCAGCAGTTTAGGGCCGACCTACGAGCAGTACTTC. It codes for CASSLGPTYEQYF.